This is a list of T cell receptor beta chains from one sample in a study of blood T cells in healthy people across ages. TCRdb processed the 5' RACE reads anew with MiXCR; each CDR3 protein has one entry. The data hold 1,500,000 or so distinct CDR3 sequences, with approximately 42% observed a single time. The sample consisted of blood. The receptors here all came from a young woman in good health. Both conserved end residues are part of each CDR3. The order of the fields is clone size, D gene, J gene, V gene, CDR3 protein, CDR3 DNA. A D gene is named only where the DNA matches it firmly. Clone size appears in some rows only: once, few, many, or a class for an expanded clone.

>NA|NA|TRBJ2-3|TRBV7-8
CASSLTLGWERGTDTQYF
TGTGCCAGCAGCTTAACGCTCGGCTGGGAGAGGGGGACAGATACGCAGTATTTT
>NA|TRBD1|TRBJ1-1|TRBV7-2
CASSLGQLEAFF
TGTGCCAGCAGCTTGGGACAGCTTGAAGCTTTCTTT
>NA|TRBD1|TRBJ2-7|TRBV11-1
CASSPGQGLYNEQYF
TGTGCCAGCAGCCCTGGACAGGGCCTCTACAATGAGCAGTACTTC
>NA|NA|TRBJ1-4|TRBV5-1
CASSFSGGPTNEKLFF
TGCGCCAGCAGCTTTTCGGGGGGGCCAACTAATGAAAAACTGTTTTTT
>NA|TRBD1|TRBJ2-1|TRBV20-1
CSASPGTGDLFNEQFF
TGCAGTGCTAGTCCCGGGACAGGGGACCTTTTCAATGAGCAGTTCTTC
>NA|TRBD1|TRBJ2-7|TRBV20-1
CSAPILDRGATYEQYF
TGCAGTGCTCCCATACTTGACAGGGGGGCAACCTACGAGCAGTACTTC
>few|NA|TRBJ1-1|TRBV4-1
CASSQDRLRHEAFF
TGCGCCAGCAGCCAAGATCGACTCAGGCATGAAGCTTTCTTT
>NA|TRBD1|TRBJ2-7|TRBV7-2
CASSASGTGGRYEQYF
TGTGCCAGCAGCGCGTCCGGGACAGGGGGCCGATACGAGCAGTACTTC
>NA|NA|TRBJ1-2|TRBV5-7
CASSLTGTIDYGYTF
TGTGCCAGCAGCTTGACAGGGACGATCGACTATGGCTACACCTTC
>few|TRBD1|TRBJ2-7|TRBV27
CASSSRTGRYEQYF
TGTGCCAGCAGTTCCCGGACAGGGCGCTACGAGCAGTACTTC
>few|NA|TRBJ1-2|TRBV6-6
CASSQTFGSGYTF
TGTGCCAGCAGTCAAACATTCGGGAGTGGCTACACCTTC
>NA|NA|TRBJ1-1|TRBV5-1
CASSLGLTLMNTEAFF
TGCGCCAGCAGCTTGGGACTGACGTTAATGAACACTGAAGCTTTCTTT
>NA|NA|TRBJ1-2|TRBV16
CVSSRPGNYGYTF
TGTGTCAGCAGCCGCCCAGGGAACTATGGCTACACCTTC
>NA|NA|TRBJ1-1|TRBV20-1
CSASDRIFGQVTEAFF
TGCAGTGCCTCCGACAGGATTTTTGGTCAGGTCACTGAAGCTTTCTTT
>few|TRBD1|TRBJ1-2|TRBV4-1
CASSQETGNTYGYTF
TGCGCCAGCAGCCAAGAGACAGGGAATACCTATGGCTACACCTTC
>NA|NA|TRBJ2-5|TRBV24-1
CATSRSGPYNEQYF
TGTGCCACCAGTCGAAGCGGGCCCTACAATGAGCAGTACTTC
>NA|NA|TRBJ2-1|TRBV6-4
CASSDSADYNEQFF
TGTGCCAGCAGTGACTCGGCAGACTACAATGAGCAGTTCTTC
>NA|NA|TRBJ1-2|TRBV29-1
CSVEDAQGGIGGGYTF
TGCAGCGTTGAAGATGCCCAGGGAGGGATCGGAGGTGGCTACACCTTC
>NA|TRBD2|TRBJ2-1|TRBV6-1
CASLLAGGITEQFF
TGTGCCAGCTTGCTAGCGGGGGGAATCACTGAGCAGTTCTTC
>NA|NA|TRBJ1-2|TRBV7-2
CANSRTELNYGYTF
TGTGCCAACTCCAGGACAGAACTTAACTATGGCTACACCTTC
>NA|NA|TRBJ1-6|TRBV12-3/TRBV12-4
CASTATTLFCNSPLHF
TGTGCCAGCACCGCGACGACACTATTCTGTAATTCACCCCTCCACTTT
>many|NA|TRBJ2-1|TRBV9
CASSGYRDRSGNEQFF
TGTGCCAGCAGCGGCTACCGGGACCGATCTGGGAATGAGCAGTTCTTC
>few|TRBD1|TRBJ1-2|TRBV11-1
CASSLPTGAGGYTF
TGTGCCAGCAGCTTGCCGACAGGGGCCGGTGGCTACACCTTC
>NA|NA|TRBJ1-2|TRBV29-1
CSVYSARGYTF
TGCAGCGTGTACAGCGCTCGGGGCTACACCTTC
>NA|NA|TRBJ1-5|TRBV7-2
CASSGGGRSNQPQHF
TGTGCCAGCAGCGGGGGGGGGCGTAGCAATCAGCCCCAGCATTTT
>NA|TRBD2|TRBJ2-1|TRBV9
CASSVGSSGVYNEQFF
TGTGCCAGCAGCGTGGGCTCTAGCGGGGTGTACAATGAGCAGTTCTTC
>NA|TRBD1|TRBJ1-2|TRBV27
CASSLTGVAYGYTF
TGTGCCAGCAGTTTGACAGGGGTGGCCTATGGCTACACCTTC
>NA|NA|TRBJ2-2|TRBV4-1
CASSQGRIPGELFF
TGCGCCAGCAGCCAAGGTCGGATCCCCGGGGAGCTGTTTTTT
>NA|NA|TRBJ2-7|TRBV29-1
CSVEAGGHSYEQYF
TGCAGCGTTGAAGCGGGGGGACACTCCTACGAGCAGTACTTC
>NA|NA|TRBJ1-5|TRBV6-6
CASNVYRGNQPQHF
TGTGCCAGCAACGTTTACAGGGGCAATCAGCCCCAGCATTTT
>few|NA|TRBJ2-7|TRBV7-2
CASSFNTYNEQYF
TGTGCCAGCAGCTTTAATACCTACAATGAGCAGTACTTC
>few|NA|TRBJ2-1|TRBV20-1
CCAPPGGPYNEQFF
TGCTGTGCTCCGCCCGGGGGGCCCTACAATGAGCAGTTCTTC
>NA|NA|TRBJ2-7|TRBV12-3/TRBV12-4
CASSLSSLARSSYSEQYF
TGTGCCAGCAGTTTGTCTTCTCTGGCGCGGAGCTCCTACAGTGAGCAGTACTTC